This is a list of T cell receptor beta chains from one sample in a study of spatial heterogeneity in lung cancer. TCRdb re-analysed the 5' RACE reads in MiXCR, keeping a single row per CDR3 protein. The table lists just under 95,000 distinct CDR3 sequences, approximately 12% of them singletons. The material was PBMCs, obtained at surgery. The source of these receptors is a male donor with early-stage non-small cell lung cancer. Each CDR3 is given with its conserved first and last residue. A D gene is named only where the DNA matches it firmly. Not all rows give a size; the values are once, few, many and, for expanded clones, a class.

>TRBV6-1|TRBJ2-2|few|.
CASSEQGGRELFF
TGTGCCAGCAGTGAACAAGGAGGCAGGGAGCTGTTTTTT
>TRBV7-3|TRBJ2-1|many|.
CASSETGPQPGNEQFF
TGTGCCAGCAGCGAAACCGGGCCCCAACCCGGCAATGAGCAGTTCTTC
>TRBV7-2|TRBJ2-5|few|.
CASNYRSQETQYF
TGTGCCAGTAACTACAGGTCCCAAGAGACCCAGTACTTC
>TRBV12-3/TRBV12-4|TRBJ2-7|.|TRBD2
CASSLLPSGRVGEQYF
TGTGCCAGCAGTTTGCTCCCTAGCGGGAGGGTCGGCGAGCAGTACTTC
>TRBV5-5|TRBJ1-6|few|.
CASSLEANYSPLHF
TGTGCCAGCAGCTTGGAAGCGAACTATTCACCCCTCCACTTT
>TRBV3-2|TRBJ2-4|.|.
CASSQEIRTSGKVEAKNIQYF
TGTGCCAGCAGCCAAGAGATCAGGACTAGCGGGAAGGTGGAGGCCAAAAACATTCAGTACTTC
>TRBV5-6|TRBJ2-5|few|.
CASSPGRRETQYF
TGTGCCAGCAGTCCCGGACGTAGGGAGACCCAGTACTTC
>TRBV15|TRBJ2-7|many|.
CATSRKGLSYEQYF
TGTGCCACCAGCAGAAAGGGGTTGTCCTACGAGCAGTACTTC
>TRBV4-1|TRBJ2-1|.|.
CASSQGRAYDEQFF
TGCGCCAGCAGCCAAGGCAGGGCTTACGATGAGCAGTTCTTC
>TRBV28|TRBJ2-7|.|.
CASIKVGIPYEQYF
TGTGCCAGCATCAAGGTCGGGATCCCCTACGAGCAGTACTTC
>TRBV28|TRBJ1-5|.|.
CASILSGGNQPQHF
TGTGCCAGCATCTTATCAGGGGGCAATCAGCCCCAGCATTTT
>TRBV6-5|TRBJ2-1|many|TRBD2
CASSVAGPNSYNEQFF
TGTGCCAGCAGTGTAGCGGGACCTAACTCCTACAATGAGCAGTTCTTC
>TRBV7-9|TRBJ1-1|.|.
CASSLGLWTMMNTEAFF
TGTGCCAGCAGCTTAGGCCTCTGGACAATGATGAACACTGAAGCTTTCTTT
>TRBV7-9|TRBJ2-7|.|TRBD2
CASSLVSSGSSEQYF
TGTGCCAGCAGCTTAGTTTCTAGCGGGAGTTCCGAGCAGTACTTC
>TRBV5-6|TRBJ1-5|.|TRBD1
CASTRTGGSNQPQHF
TGTGCCAGCACCCGGACAGGAGGAAGCAATCAGCCCCAGCATTTT
>TRBV4-3|TRBJ1-6|few|.
CASSPRMTENSPLHF
TGCGCCAGCAGCCCTCGGATGACAGAAAATTCACCCCTCCACTTT
>TRBV28|TRBJ2-7|few|TRBD2
CASTRAGLAGYEQYF
TGTGCCAGCACCCGCGCGGGACTAGCGGGGTACGAGCAGTACTTC